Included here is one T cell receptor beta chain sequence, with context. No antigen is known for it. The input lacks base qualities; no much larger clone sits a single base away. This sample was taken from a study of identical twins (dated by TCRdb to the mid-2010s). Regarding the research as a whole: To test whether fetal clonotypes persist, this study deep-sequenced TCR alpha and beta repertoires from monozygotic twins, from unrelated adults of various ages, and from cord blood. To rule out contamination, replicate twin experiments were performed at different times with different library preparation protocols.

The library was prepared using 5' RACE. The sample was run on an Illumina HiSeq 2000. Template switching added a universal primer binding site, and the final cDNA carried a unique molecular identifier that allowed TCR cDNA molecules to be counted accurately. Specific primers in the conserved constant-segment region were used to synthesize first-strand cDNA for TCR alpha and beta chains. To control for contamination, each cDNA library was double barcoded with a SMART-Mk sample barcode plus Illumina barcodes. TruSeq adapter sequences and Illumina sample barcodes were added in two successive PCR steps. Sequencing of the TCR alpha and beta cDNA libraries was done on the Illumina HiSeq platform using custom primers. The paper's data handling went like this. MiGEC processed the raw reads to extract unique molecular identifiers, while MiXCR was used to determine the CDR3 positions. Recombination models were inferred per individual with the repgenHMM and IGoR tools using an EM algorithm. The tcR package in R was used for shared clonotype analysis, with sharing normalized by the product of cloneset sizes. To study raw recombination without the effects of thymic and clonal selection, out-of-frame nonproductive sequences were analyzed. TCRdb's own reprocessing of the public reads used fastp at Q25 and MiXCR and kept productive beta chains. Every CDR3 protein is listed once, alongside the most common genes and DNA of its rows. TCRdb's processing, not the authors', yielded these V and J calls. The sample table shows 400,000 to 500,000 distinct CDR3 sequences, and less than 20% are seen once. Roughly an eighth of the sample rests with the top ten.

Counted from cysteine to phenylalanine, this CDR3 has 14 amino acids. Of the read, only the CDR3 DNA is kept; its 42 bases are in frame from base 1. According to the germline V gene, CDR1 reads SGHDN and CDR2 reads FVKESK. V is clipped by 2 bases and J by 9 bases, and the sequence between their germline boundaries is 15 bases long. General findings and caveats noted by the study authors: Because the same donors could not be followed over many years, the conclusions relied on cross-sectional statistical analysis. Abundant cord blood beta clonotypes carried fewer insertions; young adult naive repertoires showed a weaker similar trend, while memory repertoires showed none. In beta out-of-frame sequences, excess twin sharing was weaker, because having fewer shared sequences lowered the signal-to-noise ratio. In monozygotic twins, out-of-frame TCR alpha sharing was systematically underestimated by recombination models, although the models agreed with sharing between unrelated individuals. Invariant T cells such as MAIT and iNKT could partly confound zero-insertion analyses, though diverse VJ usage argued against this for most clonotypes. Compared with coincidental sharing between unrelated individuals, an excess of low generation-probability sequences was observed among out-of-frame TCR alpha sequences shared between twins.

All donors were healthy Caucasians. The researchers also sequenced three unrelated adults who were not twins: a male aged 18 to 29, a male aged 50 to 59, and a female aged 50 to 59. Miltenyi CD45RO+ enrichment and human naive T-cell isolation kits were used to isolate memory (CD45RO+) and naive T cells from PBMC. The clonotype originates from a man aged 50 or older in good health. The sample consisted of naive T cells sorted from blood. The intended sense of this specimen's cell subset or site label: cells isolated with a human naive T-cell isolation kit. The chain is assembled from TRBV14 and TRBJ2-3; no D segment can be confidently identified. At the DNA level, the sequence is TGTGCCAGCAGCCAAACCCGGGCCGTGGGCACGCAGTATTTT. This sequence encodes CASSQTRAVGTQYF.